This T cell receptor beta chain appears in the sequencing data of a study of blood T cell repertoires in COVID-19. Trimming pared 5 bases from V and 4 bases from J, leaving 11 bases between. The V gene's germline CDR1 is SEHNR and CDR2 FQNEAQ (reference sequence). The CDR3 is 13 residues long. The table came from immunoSEQ multiplex PCR; TCRdb's copy has only in-frame clones and leaves some out. The sample has approximately 280,000 clones, roughly 86% seen once. This chain connects TRBV7-9 to TRBJ1-2, with D possibly being TRBD1 (5 bases). Sequences were obtained from PBMCs or T cells enriched from blood (not recorded which). The clonotype was recovered from a woman aged 18 to 35 who had recovered from COVID-19. CDR3: CASSQGRSYGYTF. CDR3 sequence (DNA): TGTGCCAGCAGCCAGGGCAGGAGCTATGGCTACACCTTC.